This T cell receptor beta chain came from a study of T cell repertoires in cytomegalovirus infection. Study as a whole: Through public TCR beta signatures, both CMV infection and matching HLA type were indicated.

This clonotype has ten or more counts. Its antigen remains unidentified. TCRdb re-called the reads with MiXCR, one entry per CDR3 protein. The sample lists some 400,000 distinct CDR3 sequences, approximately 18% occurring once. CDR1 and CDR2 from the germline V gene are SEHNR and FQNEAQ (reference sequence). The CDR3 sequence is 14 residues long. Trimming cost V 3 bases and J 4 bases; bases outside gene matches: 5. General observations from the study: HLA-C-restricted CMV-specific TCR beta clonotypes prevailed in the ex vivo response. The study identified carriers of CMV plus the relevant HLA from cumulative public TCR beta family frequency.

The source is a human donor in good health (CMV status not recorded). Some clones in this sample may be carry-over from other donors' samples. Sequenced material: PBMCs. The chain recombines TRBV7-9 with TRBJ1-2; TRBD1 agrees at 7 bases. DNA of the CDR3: TGTGCCAGCAGCTTCGGGGACAGCCCCTATGGCTACACCTTC. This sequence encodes CASSFGDSPYGYTF. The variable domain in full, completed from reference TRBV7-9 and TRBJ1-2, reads DTGVSQNPRHKITKRGQNVTFRCDPISEHNRLYWYRQTLGQGPEFLTYFQNEAQLEKSRLLSDRFSAERPKGSFSTLEIQRTEQGDSAMYLCASSFGDSPYGYTFGSGTRLTVV.